The entry below gives a single T cell receptor (beta chain) sequence along with its context. Antigen: not known. Some clones are missing from TCRdb's copy, which holds only in-frame ones; the method was immunoSEQ multiplex PCR. In the table there are about 380,000 clones, about 97% of which are singletons. This sample was taken from a study of shared clonotypes between healthy human individuals. Findings of the study overall: The represented genetic and exposure-history diversity was limited by the small number of donors.

Caucasian adults living in Nashville, Tennessee, provided all samples. V lost 3 bases, J lost 6 bases, and 9 bases lay in between. The CDR3 consists of 13 residues. CDR1 and CDR2 from the germline V gene are SGHVS and FNYEAQ. V usage is TRBV7-6 and J usage is TRBJ2-1, with D possibly being TRBD1 (5 bases). The sample taken for sequencing was memory CD8+ T cells sorted from blood. Subset denoted: CD45RO+ cells pooled with CCR7-negative TemRA cells. The TCR originated in a man younger than 45 in good health. The CDR3 region has the DNA TGTGCCAGCAGCTTTAGGGGCCCCAATGAGCAGTTCTTC. The encoded protein is CASSFRGPNEQFF.